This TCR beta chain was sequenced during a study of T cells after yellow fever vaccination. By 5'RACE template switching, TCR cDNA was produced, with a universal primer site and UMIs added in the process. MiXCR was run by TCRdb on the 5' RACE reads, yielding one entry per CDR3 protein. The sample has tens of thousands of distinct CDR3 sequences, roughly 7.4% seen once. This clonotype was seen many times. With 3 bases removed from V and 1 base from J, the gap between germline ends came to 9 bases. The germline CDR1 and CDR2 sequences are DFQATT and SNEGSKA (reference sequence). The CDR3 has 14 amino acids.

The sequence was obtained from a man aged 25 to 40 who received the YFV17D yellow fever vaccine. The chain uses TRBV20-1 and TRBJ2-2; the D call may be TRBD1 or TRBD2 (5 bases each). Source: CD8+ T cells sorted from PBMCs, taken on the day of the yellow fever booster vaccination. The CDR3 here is CSASPGLNTGELFF. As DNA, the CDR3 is TGCAGTGCTAGTCCGGGGCTGAACACCGGGGAGCTGTTTTTT.